This T cell receptor (beta chain) was captured in a study of shared clonotypes between healthy human individuals. Study results and caveats: Non-shared clonotypes showed lower generation probabilities than clonotypes common to all four donors.

For this clone: The antigen remains unidentified.

Only in-frame clones appear in the TCRdb table, and some are missing; sequencing was by immunoSEQ multiplex PCR. This sample has approximately 2,200,000 clones; roughly 91% occur once, and the top ten carry 1.5% to 2%. This CDR3 region has 16 residues. CDR1 and CDR2 from the germline V gene are SSHAT and FNYEAQ (reference sequence). The ends were cut back, 4 bases at V and 0 bases at J, with 13 bases in the middle. Positive CCR7 selection of CD45RO-negative cells yielded the naive CD8 cells, and terminally differentiated effector memory CD45RA+ cells were excluded. The sample taken for sequencing was naive CD8+ T cells from PBMCs. The TCR was taken from a man aged 18-30 years in good health. Some clones in this sample may be carry-over from other donors' samples. The V gene is TRBV7-7, the J gene TRBJ2-4; D is unclear. CDR3 sequence (DNA): TGTGCCAGCAGCTCGTCCCACAGATTAGCCAAAAACATTCAGTACTTC. Protein product: CASSSSHRLAKNIQYF.